The 22 T cell receptor beta chains presented below share a single source sample, sequenced in a study of OX40 agonist ivuxolimab in advanced cancers. Here immunoSEQ multiplex PCR was the method, and the copy in TCRdb shows in-frame clones only, minus some. The repertoire consists of approximately 89,000 clones, with around nine tenths occurring once and the leading ten covering 0.31%. The sample here was CD4+ or CD8+ T cells sorted from blood, taken in a trial of the OX40 agonist ivuxolimab. Receptors were obtained from an adult with an advanced solid tumor such as melanoma, head and neck, liver or kidney cancer.

The CDR3 loop is CASSWGTASYEQYF. CDR3 sequence (DNA): TGTGCCAGCAGCTGGGGGACAGCCTCCTACGAGCAGTACTTC. The chain carries TRBV11-1 and TRBJ2-7; TRBD1 aligns across 7 bases. After removal of 4 bases from V and 0 bases from J, the junction contained 3 bases not matched to a gene. The V gene's germline CDR1 is SGHAT and CDR2 FQDESV (reference sequence). CDR3 length equals 14 residues.

This clone was observed a few times. The chain uses TRBV7-9 and TRBJ2-7; D might be TRBD2 (6 bases). The germline V gene has CDR1 SEHNR and CDR2 FQNEAQ (reference sequence). This CDR3 contains 17 residues. V was pared by 1 base and J by 3 bases, with 19 bases between. The CDR3 reads CASSLGPSVGQRYEQYF. CDR3 nucleotide sequence: TGTGCCAGCAGCTTAGGGCCTAGCGTGGGTCAACGCTACGAGCAGTACTTC.

This clone occurred once. The J gene is TRBJ1-2, the V gene TRBV4-3; D is uncertain. This CDR3 comprises 13 residues. The V gene lost 0 bases and the J gene lost 7 bases, with 9 bases spanning the gap. Looked up from germline, CDR1 is LGHNA and CDR2 is YSLEER. CDR3 bases: TGCGCCAGCAGCCAAGATGGGTGGCCTGGCTACACCTTC. Amino acid sequence: CASSQDGWPGYTF.

The rearrangement uses TRBV6-5 and TRBJ2-5; 8 nucleotides agree with TRBD2. The J call may be incorrect, as the DNA end agrees better with TRBJ2-7. The CDR3 runs 16 residues. Germline V CDR1 and CDR2: MNHEY, SVGAGI. CDR3 nucleotides: TGTGCCAGCAGTTACACGGGAGGGGGGCGTCCCTACGAGCAGTACTTC. Protein product: CASSYTGGGRPYEQYF.

This chain uses TRBV5-5 with TRBJ1-2; 8 bases align to TRBD1. Losses at the gene ends were 1 base for V and 5 bases for J; bases not matched to a gene: 7. Germline V gene data show CDR1 as SGHKS and CDR2 as YYEKEE (reference sequence). The CDR3 is made up of 15 amino acids. CDR3 sequence: CASSLRQGALYGYTF. The CDR3 DNA is TGTGCCAGCAGCTTGAGGCAGGGGGCACTGTATGGCTACACCTTC.

Details on this clone: The same CDR3 is also encoded by other DNA sequences in this sample. The chain combines TRBV19 with TRBJ2-6; D tentatively reads TRBD1 or TRBD2 (5 bases each). The CDR3 covers 17 residues. The V end was cut by 7 bases, the J end by 2 bases, with 18 bases between. CDR1 and CDR2 (germline): LNHDA, SQIVND (reference sequence). The CDR3 DNA sequence: TGTGCCAGTAAGCGAGACACCGGGACCGCTGGGGCCAACGTCCTGACTTTC. It specifies CASKRDTGTAGANVLTF.

V gene TRBV6-6 combines with J gene TRBJ2-6; unclear D gene. The CDR3 extends over 15 amino acids. V was cut by 3 bases and J by 0 bases, with 6 bases left in between. Germline V gene sequence: CDR1 MNHNY, CDR2 SVGAGI (reference sequence). The CDR3 reads CASSYGSSGANVLTF. The CDR3 nucleotides are TGTGCCAGCAGTTATGGAAGCTCTGGGGCCAACGTCCTGACTTTC.

Notes on this clone: Within the sample, other DNA sequences also encode this same CDR3. J is TRBJ1-5 and V is TRBV18; D remains ambiguous. The CDR3 loop spans 14 amino acids. The V gene lost 2 bases and the J gene lost 1 base, with 6 bases spanning the gap. Germline V lookup: CDR1 KGHSH, CDR2 LQKENI. CDR3 sequence reads: CASSPGGSNQPQHF. The CDR3, as DNA: TGTGCCAGCTCACCAGGCGGGAGCAATCAGCCCCAGCATTTT. Variable domain in full (rest from reference TRBV18 and TRBJ1-5): NAGVMQNPRHLVRRRGQEARLRCSPMKGHSHVYWYRQLPEEGLKFMVYLQKENIIDESGMPKERFSAEFPKEGPSILRIQQVVRGDSAAYFCASSPGGSNQPQHFGDGTRLSIL.

This clone was seen only a few times. The V and J genes are TRBV5-1 and TRBJ2-1; 11 bases fit TRBD2. The V gene's germline CDR1 is SGHRS and CDR2 YFSETQ. This CDR3 region has 15 residues. Losses at the gene ends were 0 bases for V and 8 bases for J; bases not matched to a gene: 4. CDR3 sequence: CASSLVAGGIYEQFF. CDR3 coding DNA: TGCGCCAGCAGCTTGGTAGCGGGGGGGATCTATGAGCAGTTCTTC.

V gene TRBV19 combines with J gene TRBJ1-4; TRBD1 aligns across 11 bases. The CDR3 extends over 20 amino acids. Germline CDR1 is LNHDA and CDR2 is SQIVND (reference sequence). V shed 8 bases, J shed 1 base, and the junction held 18 bases outside the gene matches. Written as DNA, the CDR3 is TGTGCCAGTTCCAAACCCCCCGGGACAGGGGGTTTTAGAACTAATGAAAAACTGTTTTTT. This translates into CASSKPPGTGGFRTNEKLFF. Using reference TRBV19 and TRBJ1-4 for the parts outside the CDR3, the full variable domain is DGGITQSPKYLFRKEGQNVTLSCEQNLNHDAMYWYRQDPGQGLRLIYYSQIVNDFQKGDIAEGYSVSREKKESFPLTVTSAQKNPTAFYLCASSKPPGTGGFRTNEKLFFGSGTQLSVL.

This clone was detected once. The chain couples TRBV6-6 to TRBJ1-2; 9 nucleotides match TRBD1. Germline V gene sequence: CDR1 MNHNY, CDR2 SVGAGI (reference sequence). V was clipped by 4 bases and J by 2 bases; unmatched bases: 2. The CDR3 extends over 14 amino acids. CDR3 nucleotide sequence: TGTGCCAGCAGTTGGGGGACAGGGAACTATGGCTACACCTTC. Protein sequence: CASSWGTGNYGYTF.

The chain employs TRBV5-4 and TRBJ1-1; D is possibly TRBD1 (5 bases). Trimming left V 4 bases short and J 2 bases short, with 15 bases between. Looked up from germline, CDR1 is SGHNT and CDR2 is YYREEE (reference sequence). The CDR3 runs to 15 residues. CDR3 region: CASSPRGTLNTEAFF. The CDR3 DNA reads as TGTGCCAGCAGCCCTCGAGGGACCTTAAACACTGAAGCTTTCTTT.

This rearrangement joins TRBV30 to TRBJ2-7, with D perhaps being TRBD1 or TRBD2 (5 bases each). Trimming took 3 bases from V and 6 from J, leaving 9 bases between them. Germline CDR1 and CDR2: GTSNPN and SVGIG (reference sequence). The CDR3 runs 11 residues. Here the CDR3 DNA reads TGTGCCTGGAGAAGGGGAGCCGAGCAGTACTTC. It codes for CAWRRGAEQYF.

The CDR3 sequence: CASSPRGPDTQYF. The DNA of the CDR3 is TGTGCCAGCAGCCCCAGGGGGCCAGATACGCAGTATTTT. The genes are TRBV7-9 and TRBJ2-3; 8 bases map to TRBD1. V shed 5 bases and J 4 bases; nucleotides not matched to a gene: 2. This CDR3 has 13 residues. The V gene's germline CDR1 is SEHNR and CDR2 FQNEAQ (reference sequence). Drawing the rest from reference TRBV7-9 and TRBJ2-3, the complete variable domain is DTGVSQNPRHKITKRGQNVTFRCDPISEHNRLYWYRQTLGQGPEFLTYFQNEAQLEKSRLLSDRFSAERPKGSFSTLEIQRTEQGDSAMYLCASSPRGPDTQYFGPGTRLTVL.

The chain joins TRBV21-1 to TRBJ1-2; the table's D call TRBD1 went unverified against the DNA. TRBV21-1 is a recognized pseudogene. This CDR3 is built from 12 residues. The CDR3 spells CASDGRVYGYTF. CDR3 nucleotide sequence: TGTGCCAGCGACGGCAGGGTATATGGCTACACCTTC.

The chain has TRBV5-1 and TRBJ1-5; D is uncertain. Trimming left V 0 bases short and J 3 bases short, with 7 bases between. There are 14 residues in the CDR3. Germline values: CDR1 SGHRS, CDR2 YFSETQ. This chain's CDR3 is CASSLGGDNQPQHF. The CDR3 DNA is TGCGCCAGCAGCTTGGGCGGGGACAATCAGCCCCAGCATTTT.

The CDR3 DNA is TGTGCCAGCAGTGAGACAGGGGCGGCCAACATTCAGTACTTC. This gives the protein CASSETGAANIQYF. This chain joins TRBV6-6 and TRBJ2-4; the match to TRBD1 covers 8 bases. V gave up 5 bases and J gave up 7 bases; unmatched junction bases: 7. CDR1 MNHNY and CDR2 SVGAGI come from the germline V gene (reference sequence). The CDR3 loop spans 14 amino acids.

The rearrangement links TRBV5-4 to TRBJ1-4, with D perhaps matching TRBD1 (6 bases). The CDR3 is 15 amino acids. Trimming took 0 bases from V and 4 from J, leaving 10 bases between them. Germline lookup yields CDR1 SGHNT and CDR2 YYREEE (reference sequence). Here the CDR3 DNA reads TGTGCCAGCAGCTTGGGGGGGGCGGTTAATGAAAAACTGTTTTTT. Translated: CASSLGGAVNEKLFF.

The chain couples TRBV11-3 to TRBJ2-1; 11 bases map to TRBD2. The CDR3 is 16 residues long. V was pared by 1 base and J by 2 bases, with 1 base of the junction left unmatched. Germline CDR1 and CDR2: SGHNT and YENEEA. Here the CDR3 DNA reads TGTGCCAGCAGCTTAGGTAGCGGGGGGGCCTACAATGAGCAGTTCTTC. Amino acids: CASSLGSGGAYNEQFF. The full variable domain, in which reference TRBV11-3 and TRBJ2-1 provide the parts outside the CDR3, is EAGVVQSPRYKIIEKKQPVAFWCNPISGHNTLYWYLQNLGQGPELLIRYENEEAVDDSQLPKDRFSAERLKGVDSTLKIQPAELGDSAVYLCASSLGSGGAYNEQFFGPGTRLTVL.

V usage is TRBV7-2 and J usage is TRBJ2-2; the match to TRBD1 covers 7 bases. V was clipped by 4 bases and J by 1 base; unmatched bases: 3. Germline CDR1 and CDR2: SGHTA and FQGNSA. CDR3 size: 15 residues. The CDR3 here is CASSSRDRNTGELFF. In DNA form, the CDR3 reads TGTGCCAGCAGCTCCCGGGACAGGAACACCGGGGAGCTGTTTTTT.

The V call is TRBV7-2, the J call TRBJ1-2, with 9 bases aligning to TRBD1. The CDR3 length is 16 residues. V lost 5 bases, J lost 3 bases, and 10 bases stayed unmatched. Germline V gene lookup returns CDR1 SGHTA and CDR2 FQGNSA. The CDR3: CASSGRGQGDDYGYTF. CDR3 sequence (DNA): TGTGCCAGCAGCGGGAGGGGACAGGGAGATGACTATGGCTACACCTTC.

The chain uses TRBV7-6 and TRBJ1-1; 7 bases are shared with TRBD1. V was clipped by 1 base and J by 6 bases; unmatched bases: 17. This CDR3 spans 18 amino acids. Looked up from germline, CDR1 is SGHVS and CDR2 is FNYEAQ. CDR3: CASSLVGGGGSRASEAFF. The CDR3 coding sequence is TGTGCCAGCAGCTTAGTTGGGGGAGGGGGCAGCCGGGCGTCTGAAGCTTTCTTT.